This entry describes one TCR beta chain. The CDR3 extends over 17 amino acids. V lost 5 bases and J lost 0, with 20 bases in between. Germline CDR1 is MNHNS and CDR2 is SASEGT. This sample is part of a study of early T cells in non-severe SARS-CoV-2 infection. TCRdb reprocessed the 5' RACE reads via MiXCR and lists one record per CDR3 protein. The sample consists of some 70,000 distinct CDR3 sequences, approximately 9% of them appearing once. This TCR was recovered from an adult who was a healthcare worker with PCR-confirmed SARS-CoV-2 infection or an uninfected control (not recorded which). The sample comprised whole blood. V and J are TRBV6-1 and TRBJ2-7, with D possibly being TRBD1 (5 bases). CDR3 DNA: TGTGCCAGCAGTCCCAGAACTCGACAGACAAGCTCCTACGAGCAGTACTTC. Its protein product is CASSPRTRQTSSYEQYF.